Below are 22 T cell receptor beta chains sequenced from a single sample in a study of cytomegalovirus exposure and HLA in healthy donors. The data were produced by immunoSEQ multiplex PCR, yet TCRdb's version contains in-frame clones alone and is incomplete. The data contain 150,000 or so clones, around 82% of them singletons. The source material was PBMCs. The receptors shown here come from a man aged 25 to 40 in good health and CMV-seropositive.

V usage is TRBV13 and J usage is TRBJ2-1; 8 bases fit TRBD1. V was pared by 3 bases and J by 3 bases, with 10 bases of the junction left unmatched. The CDR3 sequence is 17 residues long. Looked up from germline, CDR1 is PRHDT and CDR2 is FYEKMQ (reference sequence). The chain's CDR3 is CASSFGGQGGFYNEQFF. The CDR3 region has the DNA TGTGCCAGCAGCTTCGGTGGACAGGGCGGGTTCTACAATGAGCAGTTCTTC.

On this clone: One end of the junction varies from germline; a read error may be responsible. The gene calls are TRBV5-4 and TRBJ1-2; unclear D gene. This CDR3 contains 13 residues. The V gene's germline CDR1 is SGHNT and CDR2 YYREEE (reference sequence). CDR3 protein: CASSPYLNDGYTF. The CDR3 region has the DNA TGTGCCAGCAGCCCCTATCTTAACGATGGCTACACCTTC.

The chain uses TRBV7-3 and TRBJ2-5; 11 bases map to TRBD2. The germline V gene encodes CDR1 SGHTA and CDR2 FQGTGA. Trimming at V came to 5 bases and at J to 13 bases, leaving 9 bases not matched to a gene. The CDR3 loop spans 13 amino acids. CDR3 in DNA: TGTGCCAGCAGCCTAAATAGCGGGAGGGCCCCGTACTTC. Encoded protein: CASSLNSGRAPYF.

V gene TRBV5-6 combines with J gene TRBJ1-2; TRBD1 agrees at 7 bases. Looked up from germline, CDR1 is SGHDT and CDR2 is YYEEEE. This CDR3 comprises 15 residues. With V trimmed by 2 bases and J by 4 bases, 8 bases remained unmatched. The DNA of the CDR3 is TGTGCCAGCAGCTTCAGCACAGGGGTTGGCTATGGCTACACCTTC. It yields the protein CASSFSTGVGYGYTF.

The chain carries TRBV7-2 and TRBJ1-5; 8 bases are a match to TRBD1. The CDR3 has 14 amino acids. V shed 5 bases, J shed 6 bases, and the junction held 6 bases outside the gene matches. CDR1 is SGHTA and CDR2 is FQGNSA in the germline V gene. CDR3 sequence reads: CASSIGQGFQPQHF. The DNA for the CDR3 is TGTGCCAGCAGCATCGGACAGGGATTTCAGCCCCAGCATTTT.

The DNA for the CDR3 is TGTGCCAGCAGCTTGGCAGGGTGGACCTACGAGCAGTACTTC. Translated: CASSLAGWTYEQYF. The rearrangement joins TRBV5-7 to TRBJ2-7; TRBD1 might be the D (5 bases). TRBV5-7 carries the ORF label, with uncertain function. The CDR3 sequence is 14 residues long. V lost 0 bases and J lost 2, with 9 bases in between.

V gene TRBV9 combines with J gene TRBJ2-3; tentatively, D is TRBD2 (6 bases). Germline CDR1 reads SGDLS; CDR2 reads YYNGEE. CDR3 length: 15 amino acids. V gave up 0 bases and J gave up 4 bases, with 12 bases separating them. The CDR3 region has the DNA TGTGCCAGCAGCGTAGAACCGGGAGCCCCAGATACGCAGTATTTT. This gives the protein CASSVEPGAPDTQYF.

The rearrangement links TRBV5-6 to TRBJ2-5; 11 bases fit TRBD2. V lost 0 bases and J lost 2; bases outside the gene matches: 6. In germline, CDR1 is SGHDT, CDR2 YYEEEE. The CDR3 extends over 17 amino acids. The CDR3 reads CASSLAGTSGVQETQYF. The CDR3 DNA is TGTGCCAGCAGCTTGGCAGGGACTAGCGGAGTACAAGAGACCCAGTACTTC.

The V gene is TRBV27, the J gene TRBJ2-2; D is uncertain. Trimming cost V 3 bases and J 7 bases, with 9 bases left between them. The CDR3 is made up of 13 amino acids. Germline lookup yields CDR1 MNHEY and CDR2 SMNVEV (reference sequence). For the CDR3, the DNA is TGTGCCAGCAGTTTTACCGTCGGCGGGGAGCTGTTTTTT. Encoded protein: CASSFTVGGELFF.

The chain couples TRBV4-3 to TRBJ2-3; weak D call: TRBD2 (6 bases). CDR1 and CDR2 (germline): LGHNA, YSLEER. V was pared by 5 bases and J by 2 bases, with 17 bases between. The CDR3 spans 16 residues. The CDR3 bases are TGCGCCAGCAGCGCAAGCGGGCCTCTCTTCACAGATACGCAGTATTTT. This sequence encodes CASSASGPLFTDTQYF.

The sample holds one count of this clone. The gene calls are TRBV7-8 and TRBJ1-6, with 8 bases that match TRBD1. Per germline, CDR1 SGHVS and CDR2 FQNEAQ. The CDR3 has 17 amino acids. The V segment lost 1 base and the J segment 3 bases; nucleotides outside the gene matches: 5. CDR3 sequence reads: CASSLGTGTGYNSPLHF. As DNA, the CDR3 is TGTGCCAGCAGCTTAGGGACAGGGACGGGCTATAATTCACCCCTCCACTTT.

This clone is a singleton in its sample. The chain combines TRBV7-2 with TRBJ2-2; the D is unclear. The V end lost 5 bases, the J end lost 6 bases, and 7 bases lay between the germline ends. The CDR3 length is 12 residues. The germline gives CDR1 SGHTA, CDR2 FQGNSA. The CDR3, as DNA: TGTGCCAGCAGCCCCCGGGCCGGGGAGCTGTTTTTT. It is translated as CASSPRAGELFF.

The genes are TRBV5-6 and TRBJ2-7, with D possibly TRBD1 on 6 matching bases. V was cut by 3 bases and J by 2 bases, with 15 bases left in between. The germline CDR1 and CDR2 sequences are SGHDT and YYEEEE. CDR3 length equals 15 residues. CDR3 DNA: TGTGCCAGCAGCTCCGACAGGATCCCTACCTACGAGCAGTACTTC. Its protein is CASSSDRIPTYEQYF.

The chain links TRBV7-3 to TRBJ1-1; 9 bases align to TRBD1. Germline lookup yields CDR1 SGHTA and CDR2 FQGTGA. CDR3 length: 15 residues. The V and J ends lost 4 bases and 6 bases, in that order; junction bases with no gene match: 9. CDR3 protein: CASSSQQGALAEAFF. In nucleotides, the CDR3 is TGTGCCAGCAGCTCCCAACAGGGGGCCTTAGCTGAAGCTTTCTTT.

The V and J genes are TRBV5-4 and TRBJ2-2, with TRBD2 matching 8 bases. Germline CDR1 reads SGHNT; CDR2 reads YYREEE (reference sequence). V trimming: 0 bases; J trimming: 1 base; junction bases outside the gene matches: 2. The CDR3 is made up of 16 amino acids. The CDR3 protein is CASSLGSGGNTGELFF. The DNA for the CDR3 is TGTGCCAGCAGCTTGGGAAGCGGGGGGAACACCGGGGAGCTGTTTTTT.

The gene calls are TRBV7-6 and TRBJ2-1; possible D gene TRBD2, 6 bases. The CDR3 has 16 residues. CDR1 SGHVS and CDR2 FNYEAQ come from the germline V gene. Deletions cut 5 bases from V and 0 bases from J, with 14 bases between. CDR3 bases: TGTGCCAGCAGCGTCGGGACTGCTAGCTCCTACAATGAGCAGTTCTTC. Residues: CASSVGTASSYNEQFF.

The rearrangement links TRBV23-1 to TRBJ1-5, with 11 positions matching TRBD1. TRBV23-1 is sorted into the ORF group, with uncertain function. The CDR3 has 15 amino acids. The V and J ends lost 6 bases and 5 bases, in that order; junction bases with no gene match: 6. The CDR3 DNA is TGCGCCAGCAGCACGGGACAGGGGGTTGATCAGCCCCAGCATTTT. This codes for CASSTGQGVDQPQHF.

The V call is TRBV4-3, the J call TRBJ1-2; D is perhaps TRBD1 (5 bases). Germline CDR1 LGHNA, CDR2 YSLEER. This CDR3 comprises 13 residues. Trimming cost V 0 bases and J 5 bases, with 7 bases left between them. The CDR3 spells CASSQDRGYGYTF. Here the CDR3 DNA reads TGCGCCAGCAGCCAAGACCGGGGGTATGGCTACACCTTC.

The chain has TRBV28 and TRBJ2-7; 9 bases match TRBD1. Germline CDR1 MDHEN, CDR2 SYDVKM. This CDR3 has 15 residues. Trimming at V came to 5 bases and at J to 5 bases, leaving 10 bases not matched to a gene. This CDR3 is CASSGPGQGRHEQYF. The CDR3, as DNA: TGTGCCAGCAGTGGCCCGGGACAGGGACGTCACGAGCAGTACTTC. Together with reference TRBV28 and TRBJ2-7, the CDR3 gives the full variable domain: DVKVTQSSRYLVKRTGEKVFLECVQDMDHENMFWYRQDPGLGLRLIYFSYDVKMKEKGDIPEGYSVSREKKERFSLILESASTNQTSMYLCASSGPGQGRHEQYFGPGTRLTVT.

V is TRBV5-8 and J is TRBJ2-1; the match to TRBD1 covers 9 bases. V gave up 4 bases and J gave up 0 bases; unmatched junction bases: 2. Germline values: CDR1 SGHTS, CDR2 YDEGEE. The length of the CDR3 is 15 residues. CDR3 nucleotides: TGTGCCAGCAGCCGACAGGGGGTCTCCTACAATGAGCAGTTCTTC. It is translated as CASSRQGVSYNEQFF.

The genes are TRBV29-1 and TRBJ2-7; tentative D call: TRBD1 (6 bases). Looked up from germline, CDR1 is SQVTM and CDR2 is ANQGSEA. V lost 5 bases and J 1 base, leaving 15 bases between the germline ends. The CDR3 totals 14 residues. This chain's CDR3 is CSVIGGLKSYEQYF. The CDR3 DNA sequence: TGCAGCGTTATTGGGGGCCTAAAGTCCTACGAGCAGTACTTC.

This clone was found a few times. V is TRBV6-1 and J is TRBJ2-7; the match to TRBD1 covers 7 bases. This CDR3 is built from 14 residues. The germline gives CDR1 MNHNS, CDR2 SASEGT. With 7 bases clipped from V and 7 bases from J, the junction kept 13 bases outside the gene matches. In nucleotides, the CDR3 is TGTGCCAGCACCATCAGACAGGGTCAATGGGAGCAGTACTTC. This translates into CASTIRQGQWEQYF.